One sample yielded the 29 T cell receptor beta chains listed below, sequenced in a study of CD8+ T cells in alopecia areata. Indicated time point: mouse skin 6 weeks after grafting, around onset of hair loss. RNA was isolated and reverse transcribed to cDNA, the sequencing template. Method: immunoSEQ multiplex PCR; TCRdb's copy keeps in-frame clones and lacks some. In total the sample includes 1,800 or so clones, none of them seen once. Sequencing was performed on skin, taken at week 6. These receptors all stem from a C3H/HeJ mouse with alopecia areata. Mouse strain MHC haplotype: H2-k.

This clone has at least ten counts. Each gene name is a mouse one. The sequenced fragment ends 4 residues before the CDR3 boundary, so the rest is inferred from the germline J gene. The chain uses TRBV13-2 and TRBJ2-7; 9 bases are a match to TRBD2. Germline values: CDR1 NNHNN, CDR2 SYGAGS (reference sequence). This CDR3 comprises 15 residues. The V segment lost 2 bases and the J segment 0 bases; nucleotides outside the gene matches: 3. CDR3 DNA (partial): TGTGCCAGCGGTGAAGGACTGGGGTCCTCCTAT. This encodes CASGEGLGSSY. The full CDR3 protein is CASGEGLGSSYEQYF.

On this clone itself: Gene names refer to mouse genes. The read gets to within 4 residues of the CDR3 end, and the germline J gene fills in the rest. The J gene is TRBJ2-3, the V gene TRBV31; a weak D match, TRBD1 (5 bases). The V and J ends lost 0 bases and 3 bases respectively, with 7 bases between them. Per germline, CDR1 GKSSPN and CDR2 SITVG. The CDR3 is made up of 13 amino acids. CDR3 in amino acids: CAWSLQGAETLYF. CDR3 DNA, as far as it was read: TGTGCCTGGAGTCTGCAGGGAGCAGAA. The full variable domain, its missing parts supplied by reference TRBV31 and TRBJ2-3, is AQTIHQWPVAEIKAVGSPLSLGCTIKGKSSPNLYWYWQATGGTLQQLFYSITVGQVESVVQLNLSASRPKDDQFILSTEKLLLSHSGFYLCAWSLQGAETLYFGSGTRLTVL.

This clone was counted at least ten times. Gene and germline names: mouse. Partial CDR3 DNA: TGTGCCAGCAGTGATGTGGGACAGGGAAACTCC. Protein product: CASSDVGQGNS. The CDR3 in full is CASSDVGQGNSDYTF. The V call is TRBV13-3, the J call TRBJ1-2, with 9 bases aligning to TRBD1. The sequence runs out 4 residues before the end of the CDR3; the remainder is reconstructed from the germline J gene. The CDR3 has 15 amino acids. CDR1 is NNHDY and CDR2 is SYVADS in the germline V gene. V lost 0 bases to trimming and J lost 1 base; unmatched junction nucleotides: 1.

This clone was detected many times. Gene names are the mouse ones. The CDR3 extends 4 residues past the end of the read, so its final part is completed from the germline J gene. The rearrangement joins TRBV19 to TRBJ2-5; TRBD2 aligns across 10 bases. Per germline, CDR1 FNHDT and CDR2 SITEND (reference sequence). The ends lost 5 bases at V and 3 bases at J; junction bases unmatched: 0. The CDR3 extends over 13 amino acids. The sequenced part of the CDR3 DNA is TGTGCCAGCAGACTGGGGGGGCAAGAC. Protein sequence: CASRLGGQD. The complete CDR3 protein is CASRLGGQDTQYF.

The table lists this clone with many counts. Mouse germline and gene names are used. Read sequence stops 4 residues before the CDR3 end, and the germline J gene provides the missing end. J is TRBJ2-5 and V is TRBV13-3; TRBD2 agrees at 9 bases. Trimming at V came to 5 bases and at J to 3 bases, leaving 1 base not matched to a gene. Per germline, CDR1 NNHDY and CDR2 SYVADS. This CDR3 comprises 13 residues. CDR3 DNA, as far as it was read: TGTGCCAGCAGCGACTGGGGGCAAGAC. It encodes CASSDWGQD. The CDR3 reads in full as CASSDWGQDTQYF.

This clone showed up many times. Mouse germline and gene names are used. The read falls 4 residues short of the CDR3 end, and the missing part is taken from the germline J gene. This sequence joins TRBV13-2 and TRBJ1-1; tentatively, D is TRBD1 (6 bases). CDR1 is NNHNN, CDR2 SYGAGS, per germline (reference sequence). The CDR3 loop spans 11 amino acids. The sequenced CDR3 bases are TGTGCCAGCGACAGGGAACCA. Residues: CASDREP. The whole CDR3 sequence is CASDREPEVFF.

In its sample, this clone was seen many times. Gene names and germline refer to mouse. Coverage ceases 4 residues before the CDR3 finishes, and the germline J gene fills in the end. The V and J genes are TRBV5 and TRBJ2-5, with 9 bases identical to TRBD2. CDR3 length equals 15 residues. Unmatched junction bases numbered 2, after V lost 1 base and J lost 3 bases. Germline assignment: CDR1 LGHNA and CDR2 YNLKQL (reference sequence). CDR3: CASSQGWGGQDTQYF. The CDR3 DNA, read in part, is TGTGCCAGCAGCCAAGGCTGGGGGGGGCAAGAC.

In this sample, this clone is medium-sized (0.01 to 0.1%). Genes here carry mouse names. The read ends 4 residues early relative to the CDR3; the germline J gene fills the gap. This chain uses TRBV19 with TRBJ2-4, with a tentative D call TRBD2 (7 bases). Looked up from germline, CDR1 is FNHDT and CDR2 is SITEND (reference sequence). The CDR3 is made up of 14 amino acids. This CDR3 reads CASSIGGRENTLYF. CDR3 DNA (partial): TGTGCCAGCAGTATCGGGGGGCGAGAAAAC.

Only a few counts were recorded for this clone. The gene names here belong to mouse. The sequenced fragment ends 4 residues before the CDR3 boundary, so the rest is inferred from the germline J gene. The chain has TRBV14 and TRBJ2-5, with D possibly being TRBD1 (6 bases). This CDR3 has 14 amino acids. In germline, CDR1 is SGHDT, CDR2 FRDEAV. The V gene lost 5 bases and the J gene lost 0 bases, with 10 bases spanning the gap. The DNA read from the CDR3 is TGTGCCAGCAGCAGGGGCCTTAACCAAGAC. Amino acids: CASSRGLNQD. The CDR3 reads in full as CASSRGLNQDTQYF. Using reference TRBV14 and TRBJ2-5 for the parts outside the CDR3, the full variable domain is EAGVTQSPRYAVLQEGQAVSFWCDPISGHDTLYWYQQPRDQGPQLLVYFRDEAVIDNSQLPSDRFSAVRPKGTNSTLKIQSAKQGDTATYLCASSRGLNQDTQYFGPGTRLLVL.

This clone was counted many times. Here the gene names and germline are mouse. Sequencing ends 4 residues short of the CDR3 end; the germline J gene provides the rest. The chain uses TRBV13-3 and TRBJ2-4, with 7 bases fitting TRBD2. The CDR3 spans 14 residues. From germline, CDR1 is NNHDY and CDR2 SYVADS. The sequenced part of the CDR3 DNA is TGTGCCAGCAGTGATGCTGGGGGAGAAAAC. Encoded protein: CASSDAGGEN. The whole CDR3 sequence is CASSDAGGENTLYF. Combining the CDR3 with reference TRBV13-3 and TRBJ2-4 gives the whole variable domain EAAVTQSPRSKVAVTGGKVTLSCHQTNNHDYMYWYRQDTGHGLRLIHYSYVADSTEKGDIPDGYKASRPSQENFSLILELASLSQTAVYFCASSDAGGENTLYFGAGTRLSVL.

Within the sample, this clone is large. The listed genes are named as in mouse. The read is 4 residues too short to cover the CDR3 end, so that end is filled in from the germline J gene. The chain uses TRBV13-1 and TRBJ2-7; 9 bases are shared with TRBD1. The trim removed 5 bases at V and 0 bases at J, leaving 12 bases unmatched. Germline CDR1 NSHNY, CDR2 SYGAGN. This CDR3 is 17 amino acids long. CDR3 loop: CASRKLGTGRSSYEQYF. The part of the CDR3 DNA that was read is TGTGCCAGCAGGAAGCTCGGGACAGGGAGGAGCTCCTAT.

Comment on this clone: Genes and germline come from the mouse. CDR3 residues: CAFRGDSANSDYTF. CDR3 DNA (partial): TGTGCCTTTAGGGGGGACAGTGCAAACTCC. The V call is TRBV31, the J call TRBJ1-2; 7 bases are shared with TRBD1. Coverage ceases 4 residues before the CDR3 finishes, and the germline J gene fills in the end. With 7 bases clipped from V and 0 bases from J, the junction kept 8 bases outside the gene matches. This CDR3 is 14 amino acids long. In germline, CDR1 is GKSSPN, CDR2 SITVG.

This clone has a count of ten or more. Germline and genes: mouse. Here the CDR3 reads CASSDDDWGGNYAEQFF. Incomplete CDR3 DNA: TGTGCCAGCAGTGATGATGACTGGGGGGGGAACTATGCT. The chain couples TRBV13-1 to TRBJ2-1, with 11 bases that match TRBD2. The CDR3 extends 4 residues past the end of the read, so its final part is completed from the germline J gene. Germline V gives CDR1 NSHNY, CDR2 SYGAGN. This CDR3 contains 17 residues. V shed 0 bases and J 1 base; nucleotides not matched to a gene: 3.

This clone was recorded at least ten times. The genes are named according to mouse. Coverage ceases 4 residues before the CDR3 finishes, and the germline J gene fills in the end. The chain recombines TRBV13-3 with TRBJ1-2; possible D gene TRBD1, 6 bases. The germline V gene encodes CDR1 NNHDY and CDR2 SYVADS. V lost 1 base and J 0 bases, leaving 7 bases between the germline ends. The CDR3 loop spans 14 amino acids. CDR3 loop: CASSDSGANSDYTF. CDR3 DNA (partial): TGTGCCAGCAGTGATTCAGGGGCAAACTCC.

This clone ranks as medium-sized. Gene labels here are mouse ones. The read terminates 4 residues before the CDR3 end, so the remaining end is supplied by the germline J gene. The rearrangement joins TRBV13-3 to TRBJ2-7; 13 bases agree with TRBD2. The length of the CDR3 is 13 residues. Per the germline V gene, CDR1 is NNHDY and CDR2 is SYVADS. The CDR3 is CASRDWGGDEQYF. The part of the CDR3 DNA that was read is TGTGCCAGCAGGGACTGGGGGGGCGAT.

This clone was counted ten times or more. The listed genes are named as in mouse. The read terminates 4 residues before the CDR3 end, so the remaining end is supplied by the germline J gene. The V call is TRBV31, the J call TRBJ2-1; 10 bases line up with TRBD2. CDR3 length: 15 amino acids. Trimming took 0 bases from V and 3 from J; bases not matched to a gene: 2. The germline V gene encodes CDR1 GKSSPN and CDR2 SITVG. CDR3 protein: CAWSLRDWGYAEQFF. The CDR3 DNA, read in part, is TGTGCCTGGAGTCTAAGGGACTGGGGCTATGCT. Full variable domain (missing parts from reference TRBV31 and TRBJ2-1): AQTIHQWPVAEIKAVGSPLSLGCTIKGKSSPNLYWYWQATGGTLQQLFYSITVGQVESVVQLNLSASRPKDDQFILSTEKLLLSHSGFYLCAWSLRDWGYAEQFFGPGTRLTVL.

By share, this clone ranks as medium-sized. Mouse gene names apply. The CDR3 is cut off 4 residues early in the read; its end comes from the germline J gene. The genes are TRBV19 and TRBJ2-1, with 12 positions matching TRBD2. Germline-derived CDR1 and CDR2 are FNHDT and SITEND (reference sequence). With 4 bases clipped from V and 1 base from J, the junction kept 3 bases outside the gene matches. CDR3 size: 16 residues. The CDR3 bases that were read are TGTGCCAGCAGTCCCGGACTGGGGGGGAACTATGCT. As protein: CASSPGLGGNYA. The CDR3 as a whole reads CASSPGLGGNYAEQFF.

The sample holds many counts of this clone. The listed genes are named as in mouse. The read finishes 4 residues shy of the CDR3 end, and the germline J gene is used to complete it. J is TRBJ1-1 and V is TRBV13-3, with TRBD1 as a possible D gene (6 bases). The CDR3 totals 15 residues. The germline CDR1 and CDR2 sequences are NNHDY and SYVADS. V gave up 1 base and J gave up 4 bases, with 14 bases separating them. CDR3 in amino acids: CASSDRTGRSTEVFF. CDR3 DNA (partial): TGTGCCAGCAGTGATCGTACAGGGAGGAGCACA.

This clone was counted ten times or more. Gene names denote mouse genes. The observed sequence ends 4 residues before the CDR3 terminus, with the missing tail filled in from the germline J gene. V gene TRBV19 combines with J gene TRBJ2-7, with TRBD1 matching 10 bases. Trimming at V came to 2 bases and at J to 3 bases, leaving 5 bases not matched to a gene. This CDR3 comprises 15 residues. Per the germline V gene, CDR1 is FNHDT and CDR2 is SITEND (reference sequence). CDR3 sequence: CASSMWGTGDYEQYF. The DNA read from the CDR3 is TGTGCCAGCAGTATGTGGGGGACAGGGGACTAT.

This clone was recorded many times. Gene names follow the mouse nomenclature. The read ends 4 residues shy of where the CDR3 ends; the end is completed using the germline J gene. The rearrangement uses TRBV1 and TRBJ2-5; 9 bases match TRBD2. The J segment lost 0 bases and the V segment lost 3 bases, leaving 4 bases of the junction unmatched. The CDR3 is 16 residues long. Germline V gene lookup returns CDR1 NSQYPW and CDR2 LRSPGD (reference sequence). The CDR3 spells CTCSARDWENQDTQYF. The CDR3 DNA, read in part, is TGCACCTGCAGTGCTCGGGACTGGGAGAACCAAGAC. Filled out from reference TRBV1 and TRBJ2-5, the complete variable domain reads VTLLEQNPRWRLVPRGQAVNLRCILKNSQYPWMSWYQQDLQKQLQWLFTLRSPGDKEVKSLPGADYLATRVTDTELRLQVANMSQGRTLYCTCSARDWENQDTQYFGPGTRLLVL.

This clone is judged medium-sized. Here the gene names and germline are mouse. The CDR3 goes on 4 residues after the read ends, and that part is filled in from the germline J gene. The chain recombines TRBV19 with TRBJ1-2, with 8 bases matching TRBD1. Germline values: CDR1 FNHDT, CDR2 SITEND (reference sequence). This CDR3 has 14 residues. V trimming: 5 bases; J trimming: 0 bases; junction bases outside the gene matches: 3. CDR3 loop: CASSRDRSNSDYTF. The part of the CDR3 DNA that was read is TGTGCCAGCAGCAGGGACAGGTCAAACTCC.

The sample holds a few counts of this clone. Only one base separates this from a far larger clonotype, so it likely reflects a read error. The gene names given are mouse names. Sequencing ends 4 residues short of the CDR3 end; the germline J gene provides the rest. The gene calls are TRBV4 and TRBJ1-2; 9 bases are a match to TRBD1. This CDR3 contains 14 residues. Germline lookup yields CDR1 LGHDT and CDR2 YNNKQL (reference sequence). The junction had 1 base not matched to a gene; V was cut back by 5 bases and J by 0 bases. CDR3 region: CASSRDRANSDYTF. The covered CDR3 bases are TGTGCCAGCAGCCGGGACAGGGCAAACTCC.

This clone was seen a few times. These gene names are mouse names. With the read ending 4 residues before the CDR3 end, the germline J gene is used to fill in that end. This chain links TRBV13-1 with TRBJ2-7; TRBD2 matches at 10 bases. The germline gives CDR1 NSHNY, CDR2 SYGAGN. The length of the CDR3 is 17 residues. V lost 0 bases and J lost 0; bases outside the gene matches: 6. The sequenced part of the CDR3 DNA is TGTGCCAGCAGTGATGCAAAGACTGGGGGGAGCTCCTAT. Protein sequence: CASSDAKTGGSSY. The whole CDR3 region reads CASSDAKTGGSSYEQYF.

This clone appeared a few times. All gene names here are mouse names. The observed sequence ends 4 residues before the CDR3 terminus, with the missing tail filled in from the germline J gene. V usage is TRBV1 and J usage is TRBJ1-2, with D possibly matching TRBD1 (6 bases). The germline V gene encodes CDR1 NSQYPW and CDR2 LRSPGD (reference sequence). V gave up 0 bases and J gave up 0 bases, with 11 bases separating them. This CDR3 is 16 amino acids long. This CDR3 reads CTCSADLGHPNSDYTF. CDR3 DNA (partial): TGCACCTGCAGTGCAGATCTGGGACACCCAAACTCC.

Only a few counts were recorded for this clone. The listed genes are named as in mouse. The read is 4 residues too short to cover the CDR3 end, so that end is filled in from the germline J gene. The V call is TRBV3, the J call TRBJ2-7, with 11 bases lining up with TRBD2. Germline V CDR1 and CDR2: SNHLY, FYNGKV (reference sequence). The CDR3 length is 15 residues. V dropped 5 bases and J dropped 3; count of bases not matched to a gene: 6. Incomplete CDR3 DNA: TGTGCCAGCAGCCCCTCGGGACTGGGGGTCTAT. This translates into CASSPSGLGVY. The full CDR3 reads CASSPSGLGVYEQYF.

The sample holds many counts of this clone. The genes are named according to mouse. The read terminates 4 residues ahead of where the CDR3 ends, so the germline J gene completes it. The chain joins TRBV16 to TRBJ2-2; D gene unclear. V was pared by 0 bases and J by 1 base, with 9 bases between. The CDR3 extends over 16 amino acids. Germline CDR1 SGHSA, CDR2 FRNQAP. The CDR3 DNA, read in part, is TGTGCAAGCAGCTTAGATGAGAACATAAACACCGGG. This gives the protein CASSLDENINTG. The CDR3 in its entirety is CASSLDENINTGQLYF.

This clone has more than one count but fewer than ten. Gene names refer to mouse genes. The read ends 3 residues shy of where the CDR3 ends; the end is completed using the germline J gene. The genes are TRBV1 and TRBJ1-3, with 7 bases fitting TRBD1. CDR3 length: 15 amino acids. The trim removed 3 bases at V and 2 bases at J, leaving 4 bases unmatched. The germline V gene has CDR1 NSQYPW and CDR2 LRSPGD (reference sequence). CDR3 bases read: TGCACCTGCAGTGCCTACAGGGGAGCTGGAAATACG. It yields the protein CTCSAYRGAGNT. In full, the CDR3 is CTCSAYRGAGNTLYF. Supplemented by reference TRBV1 and TRBJ1-3, the full variable domain reads VTLLEQNPRWRLVPRGQAVNLRCILKNSQYPWMSWYQQDLQKQLQWLFTLRSPGDKEVKSLPGADYLATRVTDTELRLQVANMSQGRTLYCTCSAYRGAGNTLYFGEGSRLIVV.

This clone was counted only a few times. Gene names and germline match the mouse. The read comes to an end 4 residues before the CDR3 does, leaving the germline J gene to fill in the end. The J gene is TRBJ2-5, the V gene TRBV13-3; D possibly corresponds to TRBD1 (5 bases). This CDR3 is built from 13 residues. Trimming stripped 3 bases from V and 0 bases from J, with 5 bases between. Germline-derived CDR1 and CDR2 are NNHDY and SYVADS. CDR3 in amino acids: CASSGTNQDTQYF. The CDR3 DNA, read in part, is TGTGCCAGCAGTGGGACAAACCAAGAC.

In its sample, this clone is large. The genes and germline here are from mouse. The read ends 4 residues shy of where the CDR3 ends; the end is completed using the germline J gene. The chain combines TRBV13-1 with TRBJ2-1; TRBD1 matches 8 bases. Trimming at V came to 2 bases and at J to 4 bases, leaving 2 bases not matched to a gene. Per the germline V gene, CDR1 is NSHNY and CDR2 is SYGAGN. This CDR3 comprises 14 residues. CDR3 DNA, as far as it was read: TGTGCCAGCAGTGAACGGGACAGGTATGCT. Amino acid sequence: CASSERDRYA. The complete CDR3 protein is CASSERDRYAEQFF.